What follows are 22 T cell receptor beta chains derived from one specimen sequenced in a study of Ad26.COV2.S vaccination and SARS-CoV-2 variants. Measured with immunoSEQ multiplex PCR; TCRdb has only the in-frame clones, and not every one. The table includes about 350,000 clones, 88% detected once. The treatment denotes: 15 to 20 received Ad26.COV2.S at low or high dose, single or two shots; several received placebo; per-sample allocation not given. Day 63 after the first vaccine or placebo injection was the time point for sampling. The sample was peripheral blood, taken in a trial of Ad26.COV2.S vaccine versus placebo. The receptor source for this set is a person between 18 and 65 years old who received the Ad26.COV2.S COVID-19 vaccine or a placebo.

This chain links TRBV12-5 with TRBJ2-5; possible D gene TRBD1, 5 bases. The V gene lost 6 bases and the J gene lost 5 bases, with 22 bases spanning the gap. The germline V gene has CDR1 LGHNT and CDR2 FRNRAP. The CDR3 is 16 amino acids. The CDR3 loop is CASGSPGIGAEETQYF. CDR3 DNA: TGTGCTAGTGGCTCCCCAGGGATAGGGGCTGAGGAGACCCAGTACTTC. Drawing the rest from reference TRBV12-5 and TRBJ2-5, the complete variable domain is DARVTQTPRHKVTEMGQEVTMRCQPILGHNTVFWYRQTMMQGLELLAYFRNRAPLDDSGMPKDRFSAEMPDATLATLKIQPSEPRDSAVYFCASGSPGIGAEETQYFGPGTRLLVL.

This chain uses TRBV27 with TRBJ1-2; TRBD1 might be the D (6 bases). This CDR3 has 14 amino acids. Looked up from germline, CDR1 is MNHEY and CDR2 is SMNVEV (reference sequence). Deletions cut 4 bases from V and 3 bases from J, with 12 bases between. In DNA form, the CDR3 reads TGTGCCAGCAGTTCAACAGGGTCGGACTATGGCTACACCTTC. It translates to CASSSTGSDYGYTF.

The rearrangement uses TRBV7-2 and TRBJ1-2, with no clear D. V lost 5 bases and J 7 bases, leaving 17 bases between the germline ends. The CDR3 extends over 14 amino acids. Germline CDR1 SGHTA, CDR2 FQGNSA. DNA of the CDR3: TGTGCCAGCAGCACCCCGCAGGTCTCTGGTGGCTACACCTTC. Translating it yields CASSTPQVSGGYTF.

V is TRBV7-8 and J is TRBJ1-5; TRBD1 aligns across 9 bases. From germline, CDR1 is SGHVS and CDR2 FQNEAQ. J gave up 2 bases and V 2 bases, and 7 bases lay outside the gene matches. The CDR3 has 17 residues. In nucleotides, the CDR3 is TGTGCCAGCAGCTTAAGGGACAGGGATGAAGGCAATCAGCCCCAGCATTTT. It encodes CASSLRDRDEGNQPQHF.

This sequence joins TRBV12-3 or TRBV12-4 and TRBJ1-1; D gene uncertain. The ends were cut back, 3 bases at V and 4 bases at J, with 6 bases in the middle. CDR3 length: 12 residues. In nucleotides, the CDR3 is TGTGCCAGCAGTTTTTCGAGCACTGAAGCTTTCTTT. This translates into CASSFSSTEAFF.

V and J are TRBV25-1 and TRBJ1-6; no reliable D call. Germline V gene sequence: CDR1 MGHDK, CDR2 SYGVNS. The CDR3 contains 12 residues. Deletions cut 0 bases from V and 9 bases from J, with 3 bases between. The CDR3 nucleotides read TGTGCCAGCAGTGAATATGGTTCACCCCTCCACTTT. It yields the protein CASSEYGSPLHF.

This clone was counted only a few times. This chain links TRBV13 with TRBJ2-3; D might be TRBD1 (5 bases). The ends were cut back, 4 bases at V and 4 bases at J, with 15 bases in the middle. Germline V gives CDR1 PRHDT, CDR2 FYEKMQ (reference sequence). The CDR3 has 15 residues. Here the CDR3 DNA reads TGTGCCAGCAGCTCGACCACCTGGGGCTCAGATACGCAGTATTTT. Translation gives CASSSTTWGSDTQYF.

The V call is TRBV5-6, the J call TRBJ2-2; D remains unclear. This CDR3 region has 12 residues. CDR1 is SGHDT and CDR2 is YYEEEE in the germline V gene. V lost 4 bases to trimming and J lost 8 bases, with 9 bases between them. The CDR3 spells CASSVPPGELFF. In DNA, the CDR3 is TGTGCCAGCAGCGTACCCCCAGGGGAGCTGTTTTTT.

V gene TRBV19 combines with J gene TRBJ1-3; no clear D gene. Germline V CDR1 and CDR2: LNHDA, SQIVND (reference sequence). The CDR3 runs 13 residues. V shed 3 bases and J shed 8 bases, with 11 bases lying between them. Written as DNA, the CDR3 is TGTGCCAGTAGTATGGATCTTCAAGACACCATATATTTT. Amino acids: CASSMDLQDTIYF.

The chain couples TRBV11-3 to TRBJ1-1; D not resolved. Germline CDR1 reads SGHNT; CDR2 reads YENEEA. The V gene lost 8 bases and the J gene lost 7 bases, with 11 bases spanning the gap. This CDR3 is built from 11 residues. This CDR3 is CASCSSREAFF. The CDR3 coding sequence is TGTGCCAGCTGCTCTTCACGTGAAGCTTTCTTT.

The V and J genes are TRBV4-3 and TRBJ2-2; unclear D gene. V was trimmed by 0 bases and J by 7 bases, leaving 9 bases between them. The CDR3 runs 14 residues. Germline CDR1 reads LGHNA; CDR2 reads YSLEER. The CDR3 loop is CASSQDPRNGELFF. CDR3 sequence (DNA): TGCGCCAGCAGCCAAGATCCCCGGAACGGGGAGCTGTTTTTT.

V and J are TRBV28 and TRBJ1-6; 8 nucleotides match TRBD1. CDR1 is MDHEN and CDR2 is SYDVKM in the germline V gene. CDR3 length equals 15 residues. Trimming took 6 bases from V and 7 from J; bases not matched to a gene: 8. CDR3 sequence reads: CASRPTGTGNSPLHF. DNA for the CDR3: TGTGCCAGCAGGCCTACCGGGACAGGCAATTCACCCCTCCACTTT.

This chain connects TRBV7-8 to TRBJ2-2, with TRBD2 matching over 9 bases. The CDR3 sequence is 15 residues long. Germline CDR1 and CDR2: SGHVS and FQNEAQ. Losses at the gene ends were 5 bases for V and 5 bases for J; bases not matched to a gene: 6. DNA of the CDR3: TGTGCCAGCAGCGAACTAGCGGGCCAAACCGGGGAGCTGTTTTTT. Protein: CASSELAGQTGELFF.

The chain uses TRBV15 and TRBJ2-5; a weak D match, TRBD1 (5 bases). V was clipped by 0 bases and J by 1 base, with 9 bases between them. The CDR3 consists of 15 residues. Germline V CDR1 and CDR2: LNHNV, YYDKDF (reference sequence). As DNA, the CDR3 is TGTGCCACCAGCAGAGAGGGCAGGGCCCAAGAGACCCAGTACTTC. Its protein is CATSREGRAQETQYF. The full variable domain, rest sourced from reference TRBV15 and TRBJ2-5, is DAMVIQNPRYQVTQFGKPVTLSCSQTLNHNVMYWYQQKSSQAPKLLFHYYDKDFNNEADTPDNFQSRRPNTSFCFLDIRSPGLGDTAMYLCATSREGRAQETQYFGPGTRLLVL.

V is TRBV19 and J is TRBJ1-5; 9 nucleotides align to TRBD1. The CDR3 spans 18 residues. With 5 bases clipped from V and 0 bases from J, the junction kept 11 bases outside the gene matches. Germline CDR1 reads LNHDA; CDR2 reads SQIVND (reference sequence). In nucleotides, the CDR3 is TGTGCCAGTAGTTTTCTGGAAAGGACAGGGGATAGCAATCAGCCCCAGCATTTT. Its protein product is CASSFLERTGDSNQPQHF. The variable domain in full, with the rest retrieved from reference TRBV19 and TRBJ1-5, is DGGITQSPKYLFRKEGQNVTLSCEQNLNHDAMYWYRQDPGQGLRLIYYSQIVNDFQKGDIAEGYSVSREKKESFPLTVTSAQKNPTAFYLCASSFLERTGDSNQPQHFGDGTRLSIL.

The chain combines TRBV7-9 with TRBJ2-7, with 7 bases that match TRBD2. Germline V gene lookup returns CDR1 SEHNR and CDR2 FQNEAQ (reference sequence). With V trimmed by 4 bases and J by 1 base, 7 bases remained unmatched. The CDR3 has 15 amino acids. Here the CDR3 reads CASSSERDPSYEQYF. In DNA, the CDR3 is TGTGCCAGCAGCTCGGAGCGGGATCCATCCTACGAGCAGTACTTC.

The CDR3 region is CASSGVGTSGRWDEQFF. CDR3 in DNA: TGTGCCAGCAGTGGGGTCGGGACTAGCGGGAGGTGGGATGAGCAGTTCTTC. The J gene is TRBJ2-1, the V gene TRBV6-1; TRBD2 matches 15 bases. Germline trimming cut 4 bases from V and 8 bases from J; bases unmatched to any gene: 9. Per germline, CDR1 MNHNS and CDR2 SASEGT. The CDR3 has 17 amino acids.

The chain carries TRBV9 and TRBJ1-1; 10 nucleotides agree with TRBD1. The CDR3 is made up of 16 amino acids. Germline V lookup: CDR1 SGDLS, CDR2 YYNGEE. The V gene end was trimmed by 4 bases and the J gene end by 5 bases; junction bases not matched to a gene: 11. The CDR3 region is CASSTEGGTGVTEAFF. CDR3 nucleotide sequence: TGTGCCAGCAGCACCGAGGGGGGGACAGGGGTGACTGAAGCTTTCTTT.

V gene TRBV5-6 combines with J gene TRBJ2-2; D might be TRBD2 (6 bases). Trimming removed 1 base from V and 8 bases from J, with 18 bases in between. Germline V gives CDR1 SGHDT, CDR2 YYEEEE. This CDR3 comprises 16 residues. The CDR3 sequence: CASSLSGTPTAGELFF. The CDR3 DNA follows: TGTGCCAGCAGCTTGTCCGGGACTCCCACGGCTGGGGAGCTGTTTTTT.

This chain uses TRBV20-1 with TRBJ2-5, with 8 positions matching TRBD2. V was pared by 3 bases and J by 4 bases, with 10 bases of the junction left unmatched. The CDR3 loop spans 15 amino acids. Germline V lookup: CDR1 DFQATT, CDR2 SNEGSKA (reference sequence). This CDR3 reads CSASRTGGALETQYF. As DNA, the CDR3 is TGCAGTGCTAGTAGGACCGGGGGGGCCCTAGAGACCCAGTACTTC.

In DNA, the CDR3 is TGTGCCAGCAGCCTTGGAAGGCGGGACACAAATTCACCCCTCCACTTT. Its protein product is CASSLGRRDTNSPLHF. The genes are TRBV11-1 and TRBJ1-6; a possible D gene is TRBD1 (6 bases). Per the germline V gene, CDR1 is SGHAT and CDR2 is FQDESV (reference sequence). V shed 5 bases and J shed 7 bases, with 18 bases lying between them. CDR3 size: 16 residues.

This sequence joins TRBV28 and TRBJ2-2; the D is unclear. The length of the CDR3 is 12 residues. CDR1 and CDR2 (germline): MDHEN, SYDVKM. Trimming removed 3 bases from V and 7 bases from J, with 6 bases in between. The CDR3, as DNA: TGTGCCAGCAGTTTGTCGGGCGGGGAGCTGTTTTTT. Encoded protein: CASSLSGGELFF. The whole variable domain, remainder taken from reference TRBV28 and TRBJ2-2, is DVKVTQSSRYLVKRTGEKVFLECVQDMDHENMFWYRQDPGLGLRLIYFSYDVKMKEKGDIPEGYSVSREKKERFSLILESASTNQTSMYLCASSLSGGELFFGEGSRLTVL.